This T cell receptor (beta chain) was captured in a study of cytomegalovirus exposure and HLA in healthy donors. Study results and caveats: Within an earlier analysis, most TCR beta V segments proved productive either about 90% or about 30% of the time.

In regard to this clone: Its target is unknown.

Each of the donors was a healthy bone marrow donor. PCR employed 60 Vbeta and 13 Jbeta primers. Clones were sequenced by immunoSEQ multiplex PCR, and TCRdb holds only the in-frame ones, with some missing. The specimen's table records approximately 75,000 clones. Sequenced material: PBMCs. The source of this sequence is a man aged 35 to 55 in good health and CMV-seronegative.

This chain's CDR3 is CASSRPPGELFF. The CDR3 DNA is TGTGCCAGCAGCCGTCCCCCCGGGGAGCTGTTTTTT. The chain combines TRBV5-4 with TRBJ2-2; D remains unclear. V lost 4 bases and J 6 bases, leaving 7 bases between the germline ends. Germline V gene lookup returns CDR1 SGHNT and CDR2 YYREEE (reference sequence). CDR3 size: 12 residues. Together with reference TRBV5-4 and TRBJ2-2, the CDR3 gives the full variable domain: ETGVTQSPTHLIKTRGQQVTLRCSSQSGHNTVSWYQQALGQGPQFIFQYYREEENGRGNFPPRFSGLQFPNYSSELNVNALELDDSALYLCASSRPPGELFFGEGSRLTVL.